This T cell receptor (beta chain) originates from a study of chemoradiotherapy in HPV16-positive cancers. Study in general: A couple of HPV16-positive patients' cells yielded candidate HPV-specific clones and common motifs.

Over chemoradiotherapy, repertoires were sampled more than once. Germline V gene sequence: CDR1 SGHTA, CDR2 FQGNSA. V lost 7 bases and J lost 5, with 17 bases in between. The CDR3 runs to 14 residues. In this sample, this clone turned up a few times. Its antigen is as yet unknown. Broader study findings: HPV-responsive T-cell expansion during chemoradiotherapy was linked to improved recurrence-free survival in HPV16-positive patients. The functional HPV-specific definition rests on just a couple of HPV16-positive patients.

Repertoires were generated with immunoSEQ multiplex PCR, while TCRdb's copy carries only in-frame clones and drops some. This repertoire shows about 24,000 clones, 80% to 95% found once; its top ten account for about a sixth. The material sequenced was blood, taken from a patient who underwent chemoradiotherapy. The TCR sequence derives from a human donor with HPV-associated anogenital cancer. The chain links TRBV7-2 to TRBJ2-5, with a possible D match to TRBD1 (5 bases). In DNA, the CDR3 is TGTGCCAGCACTCCTATCAGGGTTACGGAGACCCAGTACTTC. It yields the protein CASTPIRVTETQYF. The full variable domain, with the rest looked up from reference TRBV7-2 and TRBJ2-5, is GAGVSQSPSNKVTEKGKDVELRCDPISGHTALYWYRQSLGQGLEFLIYFQGNSAPDKSGLPSDRFSAERTGGSVSTLTIQRTQQEDSAVYLCASTPIRVTETQYFGPGTRLLVL.